Described below is a single T cell receptor (beta chain) sequence and its context. The antigen remains unidentified. The CDR3 totals 17 residues. Germline V gene lookup returns CDR1 SGHRS and CDR2 YFSETQ. V dropped 2 bases and J dropped 0 bases, with 15 bases sitting between them. This specimen belongs to a study of cytomegalovirus exposure and HLA in healthy donors. Notes on the study in general: It was likely that a cluster of highly shared sequence variants was a sequencing artifact. In a later analysis, across HLA loci, associated TCR counts were highest for DRB1, lowest for HLA-C.

The PCR had 60 Vbeta and 13 Jbeta primers. Libraries were prepared by immunoSEQ multiplex PCR; TCRdb keeps only in-frame clonotypes and omits some of them. The table lists 150,000 to 200,000 clones, 60% to 85% of them singletons. The sample was PBMCs. This sequence was found in a woman aged 40 to 55 in good health and CMV-seronegative. J is TRBJ1-3 and V is TRBV5-1; D may be TRBD1 (5 bases). The DNA of the CDR3 is TGCGCCAGCAGCTTCCGTCAGGGAATGGGCTCTGGAAACACCATATATTTT. Its protein is CASSFRQGMGSGNTIYF.